The rows below give T cell receptor beta chains drawn from one sample of a study of cytomegalovirus exposure and HLA in healthy donors. Assay used: immunoSEQ multiplex PCR; TCRdb lists only in-frame clones, some missing. The data hold about 340,000 clones, with roughly 89% observed a single time. Specimen: PBMCs. These receptors came from a woman under 30 in good health and CMV-seronegative. The CDR3 runs from the conserved cysteine through the conserved F or W. A D gene is named only where the DNA matches it firmly. The size field is filled for only some rows; it gives once, few, many or a size class.

j_call: TRBJ2-5; clone_size: NA; v_call: TRBV6-5; d_call: NA; cdr3_nt: TGTGCCAGCAGTTACTTTCGGACAGACCAAGAGACCCAGTACTTC; cdr3_aa: CASSYFRTDQETQYF
j_call: TRBJ1-4; clone_size: NA; v_call: TRBV19; d_call: NA; cdr3_nt: TGTGCCAGTAGTGGTCGGTCCCCGGGGAGTGAAAAACTGTTTTTT; cdr3_aa: CASSGRSPGSEKLFF
j_call: TRBJ2-7; clone_size: NA; v_call: TRBV30; d_call: TRBD1; cdr3_nt: TGTGCCTGGTCGGAGACAGGGGGCGAGCAGTACTTC; cdr3_aa: CAWSETGGEQYF
j_call: TRBJ2-2; clone_size: NA; v_call: TRBV6-5; d_call: NA; cdr3_nt: TGTGCCAGCAGTGGCCAAGACACCGGGGAGCTGTTTTTT; cdr3_aa: CASSGQDTGELFF
j_call: TRBJ2-1; clone_size: NA; v_call: TRBV7-8; d_call: NA; cdr3_nt: TGTGCCAGCAGCTTAGACTCGTGGAGCCTGTTCTTC; cdr3_aa: CASSLDSWSLFF
j_call: TRBJ2-3; clone_size: NA; v_call: TRBV6-5; d_call: TRBD2; cdr3_nt: TGTGCCAGCAGTTACGGGGGAGGGTACACAGATACGCAGTATTTT; cdr3_aa: CASSYGGGYTDTQYF
j_call: TRBJ1-3; clone_size: NA; v_call: TRBV29-1; d_call: TRBD1; cdr3_nt: TGCAGCGTTGGACAGGGGGAGACTGGAAACACCATATATTTT; cdr3_aa: CSVGQGETGNTIYF
j_call: TRBJ2-3; clone_size: NA; v_call: TRBV4-2; d_call: NA; cdr3_nt: TGTGCCAGCAGCCAAGACGGGCTAGCAAGCACAGATACGCAGTATTTT; cdr3_aa: CASSQDGLASTDTQYF
j_call: TRBJ2-7; clone_size: NA; v_call: TRBV7-2; d_call: NA; cdr3_nt: TGTGCCAGCAGCAGTGACATCTCCTACGAGCAGTACTTC; cdr3_aa: CASSSDISYEQYF
j_call: TRBJ1-3; clone_size: NA; v_call: TRBV4-1; d_call: NA; cdr3_nt: TGCGCCAGCAGTCCTTCTCTTATCTCTGGAAACACCATATATTTT; cdr3_aa: CASSPSLISGNTIYF
j_call: TRBJ2-7; clone_size: NA; v_call: TRBV5-1; d_call: NA; cdr3_nt: TGCGCCAGCAGCTCGTCTACTTTAATTACCTACGAGCAGTACTTC; cdr3_aa: CASSSSTLITYEQYF
j_call: TRBJ2-3; clone_size: NA; v_call: TRBV20-1; d_call: NA; cdr3_nt: TGCAGTGCTAGCGGCACAGATACGCAGTATTTT; cdr3_aa: CSASGTDTQYF
j_call: TRBJ2-7; clone_size: NA; v_call: TRBV4-3; d_call: TRBD1; cdr3_nt: TGCGCCAGCAGCTGGGACAGGGGACGCGAGCAGTACTTC; cdr3_aa: CASSWDRGREQYF
j_call: TRBJ2-1; clone_size: NA; v_call: TRBV7-8; d_call: TRBD2; cdr3_nt: TGTGCCAGCAGCTTAGATTCGGGAGGGGTCAATGAGCAGTTCTTC; cdr3_aa: CASSLDSGGVNEQFF
j_call: TRBJ2-1; clone_size: NA; v_call: TRBV7-8; d_call: TRBD2; cdr3_nt: TGTGCCAGCAGCCCTTCATGGGGGAGGGCCCTCACTGAGCAGTTCTTC; cdr3_aa: CASSPSWGRALTEQFF
j_call: TRBJ2-2; clone_size: NA; v_call: TRBV11-2; d_call: NA; cdr3_nt: TGTGCCAGCAGCCGGACACGCACCGGGGAGCTGTTTTTT; cdr3_aa: CASSRTRTGELFF
j_call: TRBJ2-2; clone_size: many; v_call: TRBV19; d_call: NA; cdr3_nt: TGTGCCAGTAGTAACCCAATCACTACGAACACCGGGGAGCTGTTTTTT; cdr3_aa: CASSNPITTNTGELFF
j_call: TRBJ2-7; clone_size: once; v_call: TRBV13; d_call: TRBD1; cdr3_nt: TGTGCCAGCAGCCCCGAGGACAGGGGCGACACCGGGGAGCAGTACTTC; cdr3_aa: CASSPEDRGDTGEQYF
j_call: TRBJ2-2; clone_size: NA; v_call: TRBV5-1; d_call: TRBD2; cdr3_nt: TGCGCCAGCAGCGTAACTAGCGGGCGATCCGGGGAGCTGTTTTTT; cdr3_aa: CASSVTSGRSGELFF
j_call: TRBJ1-5; clone_size: NA; v_call: TRBV4-1; d_call: NA; cdr3_nt: TGCGCCAGCAGCCAATCCCCGTTCCGGGACACCAATCAGCCCCAGCATTTT; cdr3_aa: CASSQSPFRDTNQPQHF
j_call: TRBJ1-3; clone_size: NA; v_call: TRBV18; d_call: NA; cdr3_nt: TGTGCCAGCTCACCACCTCAGGCCGATTCTGGAAACACCATATATTTT; cdr3_aa: CASSPPQADSGNTIYF
j_call: TRBJ2-2; clone_size: NA; v_call: TRBV2; d_call: TRBD1; cdr3_nt: TGTGCCAGCAGTGAACGTGGGACAGCGTCGCGGCTCGACGGGGAGCTGTTTTTT; cdr3_aa: CASSERGTASRLDGELFF
j_call: TRBJ1-2; clone_size: once; v_call: TRBV6-1; d_call: NA; cdr3_nt: TGTGCCAGCGGCCGGGAATTTCTAAGGGGCTACACCTTC; cdr3_aa: CASGREFLRGYTF
j_call: TRBJ1-1; clone_size: NA; v_call: TRBV28; d_call: NA; cdr3_nt: TGTGCCAGCAGTTCGCCTGGAGCTACTGAAGCTTTCTTT; cdr3_aa: CASSSPGATEAFF
j_call: TRBJ2-1; clone_size: NA; v_call: TRBV4-1; d_call: NA; cdr3_nt: TGCGCCAGCAGCCAAGTCCCCCCCCCTAGCTACAATGAGCAGTTCTTC; cdr3_aa: CASSQVPPPSYNEQFF
j_call: TRBJ2-7; clone_size: NA; v_call: TRBV27; d_call: NA; cdr3_nt: TGTGCCAGCAGTTTCAGGGGCGAGCAGTACTTC; cdr3_aa: CASSFRGEQYF
j_call: TRBJ2-1; clone_size: NA; v_call: TRBV9; d_call: TRBD2; cdr3_nt: TGTGCCAGCAGCTCCAGCGGGAGCTCCTACAATGAGCAGTTCTTC; cdr3_aa: CASSSSGSSYNEQFF
j_call: TRBJ2-5; clone_size: NA; v_call: TRBV27; d_call: NA; cdr3_nt: TGTGCCAGCAGTTTTTCTAGGCGTGAGACCCAGTACTTC; cdr3_aa: CASSFSRRETQYF
j_call: TRBJ1-5; clone_size: NA; v_call: TRBV2; d_call: TRBD1; cdr3_nt: TGTGCCAGCAGTGTCGGACAGGGCAATCAGCCCCAGCATTTT; cdr3_aa: CASSVGQGNQPQHF
j_call: TRBJ2-3; clone_size: NA; v_call: TRBV7-6; d_call: NA; cdr3_nt: TGTGCCAGCAGAGAGTATCCGGTCGCCGGGGATACGCAGTATTTT; cdr3_aa: CASREYPVAGDTQYF
j_call: TRBJ2-1; clone_size: NA; v_call: TRBV5-1; d_call: TRBD1; cdr3_nt: TGCGCCAGCAGCCCCGGACAGGGGAGCTACAATGAGCAGTTCTTC; cdr3_aa: CASSPGQGSYNEQFF
j_call: TRBJ1-4; clone_size: NA; v_call: TRBV4-3; d_call: NA; cdr3_nt: TGCGCCAGCAGCCAAGATGGTCGGGGAACTAATGAAAAACTGTTTTTT; cdr3_aa: CASSQDGRGTNEKLFF
j_call: TRBJ2-3; clone_size: once; v_call: TRBV6-5; d_call: NA; cdr3_nt: TGTGCCAGCAGTTCCCGGAGTAGCACAGATACGCAGTATTTT; cdr3_aa: CASSSRSSTDTQYF
j_call: TRBJ2-1; clone_size: once; v_call: TRBV28; d_call: NA; cdr3_nt: TGTGCCAGCACCTCTTGGCAAAATGAGCAGTTCTTC; cdr3_aa: CASTSWQNEQFF
j_call: TRBJ1-3; clone_size: once; v_call: TRBV13; d_call: TRBD1; cdr3_nt: TGTGCCAGCAGCTTAGAGGGACAGGGCCTCTCTGGAAACACCATATATTTT; cdr3_aa: CASSLEGQGLSGNTIYF
j_call: TRBJ1-1; clone_size: NA; v_call: TRBV6-5; d_call: NA; cdr3_nt: TGTGCCAGCAGTGAGACAGCCGCGAACACTGAAGCTTTCTTT; cdr3_aa: CASSETAANTEAFF